The 27 T cell receptor beta chains below come from one sample, sequenced in a study of blood T cell repertoires in COVID-19 (TCRdb year 2020). Libraries were prepared through the immunoSEQ multiplex PCR assay. TCRdb limited this immuneACCESS table to in-frame rearrangements with V and J called. A share of clones is missing; checked studies link under half to unresolved V genes, and the rest is unexplained. For this sample the table gives about 160,000 clones, of which 80% to 90% were detected only once. Jointly, the top ten make up 3% to 4% of the sample. Sequenced: peripheral blood. The receptor set was obtained from a woman between 65 and 79 years old with acute or convalescent COVID-19.

The V call is TRBV27, the J call TRBJ1-2; unclear D gene. V gave up 3 bases and J gave up 0 bases, with 8 bases separating them. CDR3 size: 14 residues. Germline V gene lookup returns CDR1 MNHEY and CDR2 SMNVEV (reference sequence). The CDR3 reads CASSFRSANYGYTF. In DNA form, the CDR3 reads TGTGCCAGCAGTTTTCGTTCAGCTAACTATGGCTACACCTTC.

The chain has TRBV7-2 and TRBJ2-1; 13 bases line up with TRBD2. CDR3 length: 15 amino acids. The ends lost 4 bases at V and 5 bases at J; junction bases unmatched: 2. Looked up from germline, CDR1 is SGHTA and CDR2 is FQGNSA. CDR3 amino acids: CASSSLAGGNNEQFF. The DNA of the CDR3 is TGTGCCAGCAGCTCACTAGCGGGGGGGAACAATGAGCAGTTCTTC. The complete variable domain, with remaining parts taken from reference TRBV7-2 and TRBJ2-1, reads GAGVSQSPSNKVTEKGKDVELRCDPISGHTALYWYRQSLGQGLEFLIYFQGNSAPDKSGLPSDRFSAERTGGSVSTLTIQRTQQEDSAVYLCASSSLAGGNNEQFFGPGTRLTVL.

The J gene is TRBJ2-3, the V gene TRBV5-4; 8 bases agree with TRBD2. The length of the CDR3 is 15 residues. Germline trimming cut 0 bases from V and 2 bases from J; bases unmatched to any gene: 2. Germline V CDR1 and CDR2: SGHNT, YYREEE (reference sequence). The CDR3 DNA follows: TGTGCCAGCAGCTTGGTAGCGGGAATCACAGATACGCAGTATTTT. It translates to CASSLVAGITDTQYF.

V and J are TRBV7-9 and TRBJ1-4, with a weak D call TRBD1 (6 bases). Trimming pared 6 bases from V and 7 bases from J, leaving 12 bases between. Germline lookup yields CDR1 SEHNR and CDR2 FQNEAQ (reference sequence). This CDR3 spans 13 amino acids. The CDR3 DNA reads TGTGCCAGCAGTGCAGGGGCGGTTGAAAAACTGTTTTTT. Protein product: CASSAGAVEKLFF.

V gene TRBV5-7 combines with J gene TRBJ1-5; 7 bases are a match to TRBD1. TRBV5-7 qualifies as an ORF whose function is uncertain. The CDR3 has 15 residues. Unmatched junction bases numbered 4, after V lost 4 bases and J lost 0 bases. The CDR3 bases are TGTGCCAGCAGCCCCGGACAGGCTAGCAATCAGCCCCAGCATTTT. Its translation: CASSPGQASNQPQHF.

This clone occurred once. The chain recombines TRBV7-2 with TRBJ2-7; 9 positions match TRBD1. The germline V gene has CDR1 SGHTA and CDR2 FQGNSA. The V gene end was trimmed by 1 base and the J gene end by 6 bases; junction bases not matched to a gene: 4. CDR3 length: 14 amino acids. The CDR3 DNA reads as TGTGCCAGCAGCTTAGGACAGGGGGTAGGCGAGCAGTACTTC. Its protein product is CASSLGQGVGEQYF.

V gene TRBV6-5 combines with J gene TRBJ2-1, with D perhaps matching TRBD1 (5 bases). The CDR3 length is 15 residues. Trimming stripped 6 bases from V and 2 bases from J, with 14 bases between. The V gene's germline CDR1 is MNHEY and CDR2 SVGAGI. The CDR3 sequence is CASRPRVGTYNEQFF. CDR3 in DNA: TGTGCCAGCAGGCCCAGGGTTGGGACCTACAATGAGCAGTTCTTC.

J is TRBJ2-7 and V is TRBV5-5; 7 bases align to TRBD2. The germline gives CDR1 SGHKS, CDR2 YYEKEE (reference sequence). This CDR3 is built from 17 residues. V trimming: 0 bases; J trimming: 0 bases; junction bases outside the gene matches: 9. The CDR3 DNA follows: TGTGCCAGCAGCTTGGAGCCCGGGACTAAAAGCTCCTACGAGCAGTACTTC. This translates into CASSLEPGTKSSYEQYF. Full variable domain (outside the CDR3, taken from reference TRBV5-5 and TRBJ2-7): DAGVTQSPTHLIKTRGQQVTLRCSPISGHKSVSWYQQVLGQGPQFIFQYYEKEERGRGNFPDRFSARQFPNYSSELNVNALLLGDSALYLCASSLEPGTKSSYEQYFGPGTRLTVT.

The chain links TRBV5-4 to TRBJ1-2; D possibly corresponds to TRBD1 (6 bases). From germline, CDR1 is SGHNT and CDR2 YYREEE (reference sequence). CDR3 length: 13 residues. V was trimmed by 0 bases and J by 6 bases, leaving 9 bases between them. The CDR3 nucleotides read TGTGCCAGCAGCTTGGCCGGGACAAATGGCTACACCTTC. Amino acid sequence: CASSLAGTNGYTF.

This rearrangement joins TRBV4-3 to TRBJ2-5; TRBD1 agrees at 7 bases. Per germline, CDR1 LGHNA and CDR2 YSLEER. CDR3 length: 16 residues. The junction had 6 bases not matched to a gene; V was cut back by 0 bases and J by 2 bases. The CDR3 nucleotides are TGCGCCAGCAGCCAAGAGGGACAGCGACAGCAAGAGACCCAGTACTTC. Protein: CASSQEGQRQQETQYF.

This clone occurred once. The chain links TRBV29-1 to TRBJ2-7; D gene uncertain. Trimming pared 7 bases from V and 4 bases from J, leaving 11 bases between. Germline CDR1 reads SQVTM; CDR2 reads ANQGSEA. CDR3 size: 11 residues. The CDR3 DNA reads as TGCAGCGCTAGAGTTGCGTACGAGCAGTACTTC. This gives the protein CSARVAYEQYF.

In regard to this clone: Other DNA variants within this sample encode the same CDR3. The chain joins TRBV12-3 or TRBV12-4 to TRBJ1-5; D unresolved. The CDR3 runs 13 residues. V lost 3 bases and J lost 5, with 8 bases in between. The CDR3 reads CASSFSGDQPQHF. CDR3 in DNA: TGTGCCAGCAGTTTTTCCGGGGATCAGCCCCAGCATTTT.

This sequence joins TRBV7-9 and TRBJ2-7; 9 nucleotides align to TRBD1. This CDR3 has 16 amino acids. Germline-derived CDR1 and CDR2 are SEHNR and FQNEAQ (reference sequence). After removal of 1 base from V and 2 bases from J, the junction contained 6 bases not matched to a gene. The CDR3 region is CASSLGAQGAPYEQYF. CDR3 DNA sequence: TGTGCCAGCAGCTTAGGGGCACAGGGGGCCCCCTACGAGCAGTACTTC.

This clone was observed a handful of times. The chain employs TRBV11-2 and TRBJ1-2; TRBD1 aligns across 7 bases. V lost 1 base and J lost 7; bases outside the gene matches: 6. The CDR3 is 14 amino acids. Germline V gene sequence: CDR1 SGHAT, CDR2 FQNNGV. The CDR3 loop is CASSLGQGWGGYTF. The CDR3 coding sequence is TGTGCCAGCAGCTTAGGACAGGGCTGGGGTGGCTACACCTTC.

The chain uses TRBV27 and TRBJ1-5; the D gene is possibly TRBD1 (6 bases). Germline values: CDR1 MNHEY, CDR2 SMNVEV (reference sequence). V lost 5 bases, J lost 7 bases, and 15 bases lay in between. The CDR3 consists of 14 residues. Written as DNA, the CDR3 is TGTGCCAGCAGTACATCGGACAGTACCCAGCCCCAGCATTTT. Protein sequence: CASSTSDSTQPQHF.

This clone turned up a few times. This chain links TRBV21-1 with TRBJ2-5; no check of the table's D call, TRBD1, against the DNA was made. TRBV21-1 is a pseudogene locus. The CDR3 has 13 amino acids. The DNA of the CDR3 is TGTGCCAGGGTACGGACAAAAAAAGAGACCCAGTACTTC. Translated, it gives CARVRTKKETQYF.

The chain has TRBV6-6 and TRBJ2-1; 10 bases align to TRBD1. Germline assignment: CDR1 MNHNY and CDR2 SVGAGI (reference sequence). The CDR3 has 16 amino acids. Losses at the gene ends were 2 bases for V and 6 bases for J; bases not matched to a gene: 7. The CDR3 protein is CASSYLDRGLSNEQFF. The CDR3 region has the DNA TGTGCCAGCAGTTACCTAGACAGGGGGCTAAGCAATGAGCAGTTCTTC.

A few counts support this clone. The chain is built from TRBV18 and TRBJ1-2; TRBD1 aligns across 9 bases. V trimming: 3 bases; J trimming: 5 bases; junction bases outside the gene matches: 4. Germline-derived CDR1 and CDR2 are KGHSH and LQKENI. The CDR3 runs 14 residues. The CDR3: CASSPGQGRYGYTF. Written as DNA, the CDR3 is TGTGCCAGCTCACCGGGACAGGGCCGGTATGGCTACACCTTC.

The chain has TRBV5-1 and TRBJ2-1; D is possibly TRBD2 (6 bases). The CDR3 has 15 amino acids. Germline lookup yields CDR1 SGHRS and CDR2 YFSETQ. The V and J ends lost 3 bases and 7 bases respectively, with 17 bases between them. CDR3 residues: CASSSLAGTLNEQFF. In DNA form, the CDR3 reads TGCGCCAGCAGCTCCCTGGCGGGAACCCTTAATGAGCAGTTCTTC.

The gene calls are TRBV5-6 and TRBJ1-6; 9 nucleotides line up with TRBD1. The CDR3 is made up of 17 amino acids. The ends lost 2 bases at V and 7 bases at J; junction bases unmatched: 10. From germline, CDR1 is SGHDT and CDR2 YYEEEE. The CDR3 DNA reads TGTGCCAGCAGCTTTTACCCCCCGGGACAGGGCAATTCACCCCTCCACTTT. This gives the protein CASSFYPPGQGNSPLHF.

V and J are TRBV10-3 and TRBJ1-1, with 8 bases identical to TRBD1. The V and J ends lost 6 bases and 4 bases, in that order; junction bases with no gene match: 10. Germline CDR1 and CDR2: ENHRY and SYGVKD. The CDR3 runs 15 residues. For the CDR3, the DNA is TGTGCCATCAGAGAGACAGGGGTTGGGACCACTGAAGCTTTCTTT. This translates into CAIRETGVGTTEAFF.

This clone was picked up a small number of times. The rearrangement links TRBV7-2 to TRBJ2-7, with 11 bases identical to TRBD1. This CDR3 spans 14 amino acids. J gave up 7 bases and V 5 bases, and 7 bases lay outside the gene matches. Germline loops: CDR1 SGHTA, CDR2 FQGNSA. CDR3 loop: CASSPDRGHKEQYF. Here the CDR3 DNA reads TGTGCCAGCAGCCCGGACAGGGGGCATAAAGAGCAGTACTTC.

This clone was picked up a small number of times. The rearrangement joins TRBV5-1 to TRBJ1-2; 7 bases are shared with TRBD1. Germline CDR1 and CDR2: SGHRS and YFSETQ. This CDR3 is 16 amino acids long. V shed 4 bases and J 4 bases; nucleotides not matched to a gene: 13. CDR3 in amino acids: CASSASTGQEPYGYTF. The CDR3 DNA sequence: TGCGCCAGCAGCGCCTCGACCGGACAGGAACCCTATGGCTACACCTTC.

The chain uses TRBV7-9 and TRBJ1-1, with TRBD1 matching 9 bases. The J segment lost 4 bases and the V segment lost 3 bases, leaving 3 bases of the junction unmatched. Looked up from germline, CDR1 is SEHNR and CDR2 is FQNEAQ (reference sequence). This CDR3 region has 14 residues. The CDR3 DNA is TGTGCCAGCAGCTTTACAGGGGGCCGCACTGAAGCTTTCTTT. Translated, it gives CASSFTGGRTEAFF.

This rearrangement joins TRBV9 to TRBJ1-1; a weak D match, TRBD1 (6 bases). Germline lookup yields CDR1 SGDLS and CDR2 YYNGEE. V was pared by 1 base and J by 3 bases, with 10 bases between. The CDR3 covers 14 residues. CDR3 sequence (DNA): TGTGCCAGCAGCGTACTGGCAGGGGACACTGAAGCTTTCTTT. It codes for CASSVLAGDTEAFF. The variable domain in full, with the rest retrieved from reference TRBV9 and TRBJ1-1, is DSGVTQTPKHLITATGQRVTLRCSPRSGDLSVYWYQQSLDQGLQFLIQYYNGEERAKGNILERFSAQQFPDLHSELNLSSLELGDSALYFCASSVLAGDTEAFFGQGTRLTVV.

The V call is TRBV19, the J call TRBJ2-7; TRBD1 is a possible D gene (6 bases). The CDR3 is 14 amino acids. Looked up from germline, CDR1 is LNHDA and CDR2 is SQIVND (reference sequence). V gave up 3 bases and J gave up 5 bases, with 14 bases separating them. The DNA of the CDR3 is TGTGCCAGTAGTATTATGGGGGCGGATAACGAGCAGTACTTC. The encoded protein is CASSIMGADNEQYF.

The CDR3 loop is CAWSAGGLNQPQHF. The CDR3 DNA reads TGTGCCTGGAGTGCAGGGGGCCTCAATCAGCCCCAGCATTTT. The chain uses TRBV30 and TRBJ1-5; 8 bases are a match to TRBD1. CDR1 is GTSNPN and CDR2 is SVGIG in the germline V gene (reference sequence). The CDR3 spans 14 residues. Trimming took 1 base from V and 3 from J; bases not matched to a gene: 2.